The sequence of this T cell receptor (beta chain) was determined in a study of blood T cells in healthy people across ages. Notes on this clonotype: Its specificity is not known.

The authors drew approximately 9 milliliters of peripheral blood from each donor. A J-beta primer mix and a sample-barcoded 5' primer were used in a second PCR of about 7 to 12 cycles. TCRdb re-derived calls from the 5' RACE reads in MiXCR, one entry per CDR3 protein. This table holds roughly 1,800,000 distinct CDR3 sequences, around half found once. Findings of the study overall: Expanded clonotype changes were possibly confounded by unknown donor CMV status. It was the long-lived donors that had more naive CD4+ cells and higher diversity than aged donors.

The clonotype originates from a woman aged 40 to 55 in good health. The sample comprised blood.

The CDR3 is CASSQGDRGQGQPQHF. The CDR3 coding sequence is TGTGCCAGCAGCCAGGGTGACAGGGGGCAAGGTCAGCCCCAGCATTTT. The rearrangement uses TRBV4-2 and TRBJ1-5, with TRBD1 matching over 10 bases. Germline CDR1 LGHNA, CDR2 YNFKEQ. This CDR3 has 16 residues. Unmatched junction bases numbered 8, after V lost 3 bases and J lost 6 bases.